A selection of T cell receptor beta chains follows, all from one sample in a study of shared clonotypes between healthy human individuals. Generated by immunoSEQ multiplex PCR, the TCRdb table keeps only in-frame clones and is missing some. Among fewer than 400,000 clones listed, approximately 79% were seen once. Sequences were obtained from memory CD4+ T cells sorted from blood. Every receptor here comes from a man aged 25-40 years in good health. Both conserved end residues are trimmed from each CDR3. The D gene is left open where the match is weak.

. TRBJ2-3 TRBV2 ASSSAGLPDTQY
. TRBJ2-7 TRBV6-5 ASSQGGEQY
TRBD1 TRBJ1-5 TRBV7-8 ASSFRGHEGNQPQH
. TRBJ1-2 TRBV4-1 ASSPTLTPGYT
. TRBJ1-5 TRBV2 ASRRDQTRPQH
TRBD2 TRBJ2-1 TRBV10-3 AISDPGTSGPGRSYNEQF
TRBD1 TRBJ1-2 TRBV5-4 ASSLDRGPYGYT
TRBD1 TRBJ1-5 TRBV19 ASKPTGGYSNQPQH
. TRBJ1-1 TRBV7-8 ASSLGSGNTEAF
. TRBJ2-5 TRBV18 ASSPRGETQY
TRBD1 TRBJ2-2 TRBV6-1 ASSEGTDTGELF
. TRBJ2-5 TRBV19 ASSIQVLETQY
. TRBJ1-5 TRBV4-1 ASSQIDLFSGNQPQH
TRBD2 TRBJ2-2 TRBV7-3 ASSPPGGTATGELF
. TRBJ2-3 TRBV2 ASKPTRTDTQY
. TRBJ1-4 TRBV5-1 ASSLRTNSEKLF
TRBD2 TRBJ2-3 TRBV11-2 ASSFGIAGVSTDTQY
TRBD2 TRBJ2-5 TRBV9 ASSVAGAGVETQY
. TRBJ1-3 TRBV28 ASVGVDTIY
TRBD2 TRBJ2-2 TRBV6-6 ASSSSRREHTGELF
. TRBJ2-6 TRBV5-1 ASSSEWAGAGANVLT
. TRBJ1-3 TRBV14 ASSQGPAIY
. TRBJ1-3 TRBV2 ASSAGRNSGNTIY
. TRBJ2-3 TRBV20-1 SEPIGDTQY
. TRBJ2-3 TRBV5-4 ASSAQGTDTQY
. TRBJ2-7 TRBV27 VSRSGQHYEQY
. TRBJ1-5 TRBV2 ASALQGSQH
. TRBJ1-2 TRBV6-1 ASSEAGGYGYT
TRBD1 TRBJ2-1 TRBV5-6 ATARSGQGAFGEQF
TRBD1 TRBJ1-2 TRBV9 ASSVGPRGQDYGYT
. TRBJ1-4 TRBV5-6 ASSLAGSLGEKLF
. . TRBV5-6 ASSPPRVSTEQY
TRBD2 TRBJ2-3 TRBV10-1 ASSEGTSGLTDTQY
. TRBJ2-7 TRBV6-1 ASSASSGKTYEQY
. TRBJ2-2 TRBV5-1 ASSLGANTGELF
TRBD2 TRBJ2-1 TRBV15 ATSRRDLGLAGQTNSYNEQF
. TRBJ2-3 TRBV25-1 ASSATGPDTQY
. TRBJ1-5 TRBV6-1 ASSNPKDQPQH
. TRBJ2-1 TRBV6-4 ASSDTDTSYNEQF
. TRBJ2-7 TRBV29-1 SVEDQARPYEQY
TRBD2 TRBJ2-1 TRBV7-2 ASSLVAGAYNEQF
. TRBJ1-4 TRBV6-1 ASRLTRTNEKLF
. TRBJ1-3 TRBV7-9 ASSLQGNTIY